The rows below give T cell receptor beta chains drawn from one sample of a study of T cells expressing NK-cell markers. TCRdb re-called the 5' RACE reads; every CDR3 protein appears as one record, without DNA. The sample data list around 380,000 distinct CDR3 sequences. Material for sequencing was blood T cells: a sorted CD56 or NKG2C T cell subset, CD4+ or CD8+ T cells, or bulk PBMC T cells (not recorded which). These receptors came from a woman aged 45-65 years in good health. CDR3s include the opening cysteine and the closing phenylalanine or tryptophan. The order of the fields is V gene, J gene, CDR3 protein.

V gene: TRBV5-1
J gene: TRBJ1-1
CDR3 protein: CASSLPRGQVMNTEAFF

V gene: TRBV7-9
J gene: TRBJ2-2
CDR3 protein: CASSPTLAGGPKSTGELFF

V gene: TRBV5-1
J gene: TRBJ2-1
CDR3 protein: CASSFRSTSGGNEQFF

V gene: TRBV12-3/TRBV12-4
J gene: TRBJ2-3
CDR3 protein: CASSSYKSTDTQYF

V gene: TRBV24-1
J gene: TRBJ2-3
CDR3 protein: CATSDSFSGGGTDTQYF

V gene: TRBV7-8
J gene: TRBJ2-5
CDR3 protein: CASSLAPGLAGVETQYF

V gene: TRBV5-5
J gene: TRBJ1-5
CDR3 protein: CASSRLPGGNQPQHF

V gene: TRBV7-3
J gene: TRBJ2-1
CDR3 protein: CASSSSTGGLGNEQFF

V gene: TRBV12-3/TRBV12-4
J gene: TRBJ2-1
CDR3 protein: CASRTTSGYNEQFF

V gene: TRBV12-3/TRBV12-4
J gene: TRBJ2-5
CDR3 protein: CASSFRREGSTTYF

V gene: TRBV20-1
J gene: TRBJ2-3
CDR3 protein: CSARASGVAGGADTQYF

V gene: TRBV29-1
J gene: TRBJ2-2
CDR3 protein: CSVETLEGQGNTGELFF

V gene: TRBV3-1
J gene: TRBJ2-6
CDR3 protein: CASSQDLSLGQDYSGANVLTF

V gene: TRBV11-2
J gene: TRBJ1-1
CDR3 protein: CASSFSATEAFF

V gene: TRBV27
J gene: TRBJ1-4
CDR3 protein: CASSLWGIGEKLFF

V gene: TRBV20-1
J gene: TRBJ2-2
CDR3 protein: CSARDMGQGTMTGELFF

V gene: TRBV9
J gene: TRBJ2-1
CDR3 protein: CASSVVPIGRGPFYNEQFF

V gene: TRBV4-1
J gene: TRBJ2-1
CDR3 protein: CASSLAPGQSYNEQFF

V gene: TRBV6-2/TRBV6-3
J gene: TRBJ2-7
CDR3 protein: CASSPNDEQYF

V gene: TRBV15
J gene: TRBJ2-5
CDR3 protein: CATSRGGQGTLQETQYF

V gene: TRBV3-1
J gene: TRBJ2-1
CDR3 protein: CASSLNFGTTVANEQFF

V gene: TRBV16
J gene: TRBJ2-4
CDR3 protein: CASSQSRHLAKNIQYF

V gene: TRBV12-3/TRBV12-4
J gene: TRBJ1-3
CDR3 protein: CAGAVAGGNTIYF

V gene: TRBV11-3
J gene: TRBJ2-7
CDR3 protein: CASSFSGVEQYF

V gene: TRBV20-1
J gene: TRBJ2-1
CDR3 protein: CSAPGGVNEQFF

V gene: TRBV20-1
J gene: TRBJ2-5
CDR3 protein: CSARVDRSTQETQYF

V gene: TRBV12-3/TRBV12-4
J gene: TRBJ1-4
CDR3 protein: CASSLLQTGEKLFF

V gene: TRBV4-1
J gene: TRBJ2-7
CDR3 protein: CASSQDRGSHEQYF

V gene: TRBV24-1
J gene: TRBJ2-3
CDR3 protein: CATSASGLADTQYF

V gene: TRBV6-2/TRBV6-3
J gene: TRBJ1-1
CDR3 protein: CASSLDARRNTEAFF

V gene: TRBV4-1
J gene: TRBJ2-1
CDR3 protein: CASSLRDRSNEQFF

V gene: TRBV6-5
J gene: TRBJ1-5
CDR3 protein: CASSYSSGDNQPQHF

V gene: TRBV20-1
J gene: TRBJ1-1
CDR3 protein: CSATGTGRGVNTEAFF

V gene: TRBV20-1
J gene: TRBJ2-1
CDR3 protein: CSGTRGLAAVKQFF

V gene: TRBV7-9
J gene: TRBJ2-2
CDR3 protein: CASTLQGVTGRRNTGELFF

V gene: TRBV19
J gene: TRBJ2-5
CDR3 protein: CASNPVPGLVATQYF